This T cell receptor (beta chain) emerged from a study of blood T cell repertoires in COVID-19. In the study overall: The study drew acute and convalescent COVID-19 samples from the United States, Italy and Spain. PBMCs, B-cell-depleted T cells, or T cells were the source of the cDNA or gDNA that made up the material.

Original handling: Estimation of nucleated cell counts was performed using reference gene primer amplification. The data were produced by immunoSEQ multiplex PCR, yet TCRdb's version contains in-frame clones alone and is incomplete. The DNA was the basis for D and trimming; V, J and clone size are from that table. The sample lists around 100,000 clones, approximately 84% occurring once. With 1 base removed from V and 0 bases from J, the gap between germline ends came to 7 bases. This CDR3 has 15 amino acids. Germline values: CDR1 MGHRA, CDR2 YSYEKL. The origin of this receptor is a human donor in a cohort sampled during active or convalescent COVID-19. This sequence joins TRBV4-1 and TRBJ1-3; D is uncertain. Source material: peripheral blood. CDR3 DNA sequence: TGCGCCAGCAGCCAAGTGAGGGACTCTGGAAACACCATATATTTT. Encoded protein: CASSQVRDSGNTIYF.